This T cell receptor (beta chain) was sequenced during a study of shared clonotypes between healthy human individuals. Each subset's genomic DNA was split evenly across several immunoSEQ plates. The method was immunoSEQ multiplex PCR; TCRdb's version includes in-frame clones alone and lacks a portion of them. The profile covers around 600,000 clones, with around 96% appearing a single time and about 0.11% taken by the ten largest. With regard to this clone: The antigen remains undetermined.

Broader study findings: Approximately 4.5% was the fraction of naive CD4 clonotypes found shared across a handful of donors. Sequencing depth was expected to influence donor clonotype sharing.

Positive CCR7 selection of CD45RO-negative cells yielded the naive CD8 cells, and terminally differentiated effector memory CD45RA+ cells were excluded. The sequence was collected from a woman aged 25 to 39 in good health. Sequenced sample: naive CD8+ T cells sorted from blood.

This CDR3 is CASSEGIFNYGYTF. DNA for the CDR3: TGTGCCAGTAGTGAGGGAATATTTAACTATGGCTACACCTTC. J is TRBJ1-2 and V is TRBV19; D unclear. The CDR3 extends over 14 amino acids. The V gene's germline CDR1 is LNHDA and CDR2 SQIVND (reference sequence). With 5 bases removed from V and 1 base from J, the gap between germline ends came to 11 bases.